This T cell receptor beta chain came from a study of T cell changes during pregnancy in multiple sclerosis. The assay was immunoSEQ multiplex PCR, and TCRdb's table has in-frame clones only and misses some. The table includes approximately 39,000 clones, about 90% detected once. The V and J ends lost 4 bases and 5 bases, in that order; junction bases with no gene match: 2. The V gene's germline CDR1 is SGDLS and CDR2 YYNGEE. This CDR3 spans 15 amino acids. The sequencing here drew on CD4+ T cells from peripheral blood mononuclear cells, taken in the second trimester of pregnancy. The sequence was collected from a female donor with multiple sclerosis, enrolled in a pregnancy study. The chain has TRBV9 and TRBJ2-2, with 13 bases that match TRBD2. CDR3 sequence (DNA): TGTGCCAGCAGCAAGGGACTAGCGGGGACCGGGGAGCTGTTTTTT. It specifies CASSKGLAGTGELFF.